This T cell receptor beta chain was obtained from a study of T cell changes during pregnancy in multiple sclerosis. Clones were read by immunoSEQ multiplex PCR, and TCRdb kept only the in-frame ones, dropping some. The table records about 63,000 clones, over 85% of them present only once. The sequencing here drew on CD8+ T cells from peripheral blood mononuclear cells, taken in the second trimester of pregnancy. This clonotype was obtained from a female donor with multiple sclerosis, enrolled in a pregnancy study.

CDR3 DNA sequence: TGTGCCAGCAGTCCAATCCGGGACACTACTAGCACAGATACGCAGTATTTT. Translated, it gives CASSPIRDTTSTDTQYF. V is TRBV28 and J is TRBJ2-3, with D perhaps TRBD1 (6 bases). The germline V gene has CDR1 MDHEN and CDR2 SYDVKM. The CDR3 extends over 17 amino acids. V was pared by 5 bases and J by 0 bases, with 18 bases between.